This record looks at one TCR beta chain sequence and its context. CDR3 length equals 14 residues. CDR1 is LNHDA and CDR2 is SQIVND in the germline V gene (reference sequence). Deletions cut 0 bases from V and 2 bases from J, with 8 bases between. Sequencing used immunoSEQ multiplex PCR; TCRdb keeps in-frame clones, though not all of them. Of about 52,000 clones in the sample, 84% are singletons; the top ten hold roughly 1.4%. The data originate from a study of PD-L1 blockade in urothelial cancer. Overall study: Males with bladder-origin urothelial cancer made up about 85% of the roughly 30 patients. Treatment start was followed by blood analysis at 3 weeks (second dose) and again at 6 weeks.

Stated time point: pretreatment peripheral blood. Sequenced here: PBMCs, sampled around atezolizumab (anti-PD-L1) treatment. The rearrangement uses TRBV19 and TRBJ2-7, with D possibly being TRBD1 (6 bases). The TCR originated in a man aged 50 or older with urothelial cancer. CDR3 region: CASSIEQGTYEQYF. The CDR3 DNA reads TGTGCCAGTAGTATAGAACAGGGAACCTACGAGCAGTACTTC.